This T cell receptor beta chain came from a study of T cell repertoires in cytomegalovirus infection. This clonotype was seen at least ten times. Its specificity is not known. General study points: The ex vivo response was dominated by HLA-C-restricted CMV-specific TCR beta clonotypes.

In TCRdb, the reads were re-called with MiXCR into one record per CDR3 protein. Of about 180,000 distinct CDR3 sequences listed, over 13% are singletons. Germline assignment: CDR1 MNHNS and CDR2 SASEGT. This CDR3 spans 17 amino acids. With 7 bases removed from V and 4 bases from J, the gap between germline ends came to 25 bases. Sequences were obtained from PBMCs. The sequence derives from a human donor in good health (CMV status not recorded). Some clones in this sample may be carry-over from other donors' samples. The V gene is TRBV6-1, the J gene TRBJ1-2; possible D gene TRBD1, 6 bases. CDR3 sequence reads: CASIGIPRTAVTYGYTF. In nucleotides, the CDR3 is TGTGCCAGCATTGGTATCCCGCGGACAGCCGTAACCTATGGCTACACCTTC.